This T cell receptor (beta chain) was sequenced during a study of cytomegalovirus exposure and HLA in healthy donors. Study-wide points: With further analysis later on, most CMV-associated TCR beta chains appeared HLA-restricted. In a later analysis, TCR beta V- and J-gene trimming was associated with a missense DCLRE1C variant.

V dropped 1 base and J dropped 3 bases, with 19 bases sitting between them. The germline V gene encodes CDR1 SGHAT and CDR2 FQNNGV. The CDR3 totals 18 residues. With respect to this clone: What it recognizes is unknown.

PCR used 60 Vbeta primers and 13 Jbeta primers. The assay was immunoSEQ multiplex PCR, and TCRdb's table has in-frame clones only and misses some. The table records about 190,000 clones, roughly 80% of them present only once. Sequencing was performed on PBMCs. The chain employs TRBV11-2 and TRBJ2-1; possibly TRBD1 for D (5 bases). The TCR sequence derives from a woman aged 18-30 years in good health and CMV-seronegative. The CDR3 DNA follows: TGTGCCAGCAGCTTAGCGAGCTGGACATCCTATGGCTACAATGAGCAGTTCTTC. It specifies CASSLASWTSYGYNEQFF.